A single sample is the source of the 15 T cell receptor beta chains below, sequenced in a study of cytomegalovirus exposure and HLA in healthy donors. The study ran its PCR with 60 Vbeta and 13 Jbeta primers. Generated by immunoSEQ multiplex PCR, the TCRdb table keeps only in-frame clones and is missing some. The repertoire holds under 150,000 clones, with 75% to 85% as singletons. Material: PBMCs. These receptors were obtained from a man aged 30 to 45 in good health and CMV-seronegative.

The rearrangement joins TRBV5-4 to TRBJ2-7; D is possibly TRBD2 (6 bases). Germline CDR1 and CDR2: SGHNT and YYREEE (reference sequence). This CDR3 is built from 15 residues. Trimming removed 0 bases from V and 7 bases from J, with 17 bases in between. In DNA form, the CDR3 reads TGTGCCAGCAGCTTGGCGGCGGGGAGGCGTCAAGAGCAGTACTTC. The encoded protein is CASSLAAGRRQEQYF. The whole variable domain, remainder taken from reference TRBV5-4 and TRBJ2-7, is ETGVTQSPTHLIKTRGQQVTLRCSSQSGHNTVSWYQQALGQGPQFIFQYYREEENGRGNFPPRFSGLQFPNYSSELNVNALELDDSALYLCASSLAAGRRQEQYFGPGTRLTVT.

In this sample, this clone turned up once. The chain employs TRBV5-1 and TRBJ2-7; no clear D. This CDR3 contains 14 residues. Germline V gives CDR1 SGHRS, CDR2 YFSETQ. The ends were cut back, 8 bases at V and 2 bases at J, with 17 bases in the middle. The CDR3 reads CASRSNGFPYEQYF. CDR3 DNA sequence: TGCGCCAGTCGCTCGAACGGGTTTCCCTACGAGCAGTACTTC.

The rearrangement uses TRBV21-1 and TRBJ2-4; the listed D gene, TRBD1, was not tested against the DNA. TRBV21-1 is marked as a pseudogene. The CDR3 totals 18 residues. The CDR3 nucleotides are TGTGCCAGCAGAACTTTGGAGACAGGGGCGGTAGCCAAAAACATTCAGTACTTC. It specifies CASRTLETGAVAKNIQYF.

This chain uses TRBV28 with TRBJ2-6, with 9 bases that match TRBD1. CDR3 length: 18 residues. V lost 9 bases to trimming and J lost 0 bases; unmatched junction nucleotides: 12. Germline V gene data show CDR1 as MDHEN and CDR2 as SYDVKM. The CDR3 sequence is CASKTGGFRSSGANVLTF. DNA of the CDR3: TGTGCCAGTAAGACAGGGGGATTTAGGAGCTCTGGGGCCAACGTCCTGACTTTC.

This chain uses TRBV4-3 with TRBJ2-7; 9 bases are shared with TRBD2. Trimming at V came to 0 bases and at J to 0 bases, leaving 12 bases not matched to a gene. Germline V gives CDR1 LGHNA, CDR2 YSLEER. The CDR3 totals 19 residues. CDR3 sequence (DNA): TGCGCCAGCAGCCAAGAGAAAATTATAGCGGGAGTCCCCTCCTACGAGCAGTACTTC. It codes for CASSQEKIIAGVPSYEQYF.

The chain has TRBV7-2 and TRBJ2-7; TRBD1 is a possible D gene (6 bases). V was pared by 5 bases and J by 13 bases, with 15 bases between. The CDR3 length is 11 residues. Germline V CDR1 and CDR2: SGHTA, FQGNSA. The DNA for the CDR3 is TGTGCCAGCAGCCGGGGTGGGGGCCTCTACTTC. It codes for CASSRGGGLYF.

V is TRBV10-2 and J is TRBJ2-2; the match to TRBD2 covers 8 bases. The CDR3 runs 16 residues. V was clipped by 8 bases and J by 3 bases; unmatched bases: 11. From germline, CDR1 is WSHSY and CDR2 SAAADI. CDR3 in amino acids: CASGPRPAGDTGELFF. In DNA form, the CDR3 reads TGCGCCAGCGGCCCGAGACCAGCGGGAGACACCGGGGAGCTGTTTTTT.

The DNA for the CDR3 is TGTGCCACGAAGGAGTTATCGAACACCGGGGAGCTGTTTTTT. Encoded protein: CATKELSNTGELFF. This sequence joins TRBV2 and TRBJ2-2; D is undetermined. CDR3 length equals 14 residues. The V end lost 10 bases, the J end lost 0 bases, and 12 bases lay between the germline ends. The germline V gene has CDR1 SNHLY and CDR2 FYNNEI.

This chain joins TRBV10-1 and TRBJ1-1; D uncertain. Trimming removed 6 bases at V and 4 bases at J, with 15 bases between. Germline-derived CDR1 and CDR2 are WNHNN and SYGVQD (reference sequence). The length of the CDR3 is 14 residues. The CDR3 region is CASSQEYGITEAFF. As DNA, the CDR3 is TGCGCCAGCAGCCAGGAATACGGGATCACTGAAGCTTTCTTT.

CDR3: CASSPWTSLEQFF. The CDR3 DNA follows: TGTGCCAGCAGCCCCTGGACTAGCCTTGAGCAGTTCTTC. The chain links TRBV7-9 to TRBJ2-1, with 8 bases matching TRBD2. The CDR3 totals 13 residues. From germline, CDR1 is SEHNR and CDR2 FQNEAQ (reference sequence). The J segment lost 9 bases and the V segment lost 5 bases, leaving 6 bases of the junction unmatched.

Only one count was recorded for this clone. The CDR3 region is CACRRDSLNYGYTF. Written as DNA, the CDR3 is TGTGCCTGCCGAAGGGACAGTCTTAACTATGGCTACACCTTC. The gene calls are TRBV30 and TRBJ1-2, with 7 bases identical to TRBD1. The J segment lost 1 base and the V segment lost 6 bases, leaving 8 bases of the junction unmatched. Germline-derived CDR1 and CDR2 are GTSNPN and SVGIG (reference sequence). This CDR3 spans 14 amino acids.

The chain carries TRBV7-3 and TRBJ2-3, with a tentative D call TRBD2 (6 bases). CDR1 SGHTA and CDR2 FQGTGA come from the germline V gene. The CDR3 runs to 14 residues. Trimming pared 1 base from V and 5 bases from J, leaving 10 bases between. CDR3 sequence (DNA): TGTGCCAGCAGCTTAAGCGGGAAAGGAGATACGCAGTATTTT. Translating gives CASSLSGKGDTQYF. The full variable domain, with the rest looked up from reference TRBV7-3 and TRBJ2-3, is GAGVSQTPSNKVTEKGKYVELRCDPISGHTALYWYRQSLGQGPEFLIYFQGTGAADDSGLPNDRFFAVRPEGSVSTLKIQRTERGDSAVYLCASSLSGKGDTQYFGPGTRLTVL.

The count of this clone is one. An end of the junction differs from the germline gene, which may be a read error. V gene TRBV7-9 combines with J gene TRBJ1-1; D gene unclear. Per the germline V gene, CDR1 is SEHNR and CDR2 is FQNEAQ (reference sequence). The CDR3 contains 12 residues. CDR3 DNA sequence: TGTTCCAGCAGCTCTTCGCCGGGTGAAGCTTTCTTT. Encoded protein: CSSSSSPGEAFF. The full variable domain, rest sourced from reference TRBV7-9 and TRBJ1-1, is DTGVSQNPRHKITKRGQNVTFRCDPISEHNRLYWYRQTLGQGPEFLTYFQNEAQLEKSRLLSDRFSAERPKGSFSTLEIQRTEQGDSAMYLCSSSSSPGEAFFGQGTRLTVV.

The chain joins TRBV7-3 to TRBJ2-6; possible D gene TRBD2, 6 bases. Germline CDR1 reads SGHTA; CDR2 reads FQGTGA. V dropped 2 bases and J dropped 3 bases, with 14 bases sitting between them. The CDR3 covers 17 residues. The CDR3 DNA sequence: TGTGCCAGCAGCTTACGGGGGTCAGACCTTGGGGCCAACGTCCTGACTTTC. This gives the protein CASSLRGSDLGANVLTF.

This clone was seen a few times. This chain links TRBV7-2 with TRBJ1-1; D gene ambiguous. Germline lookup yields CDR1 SGHTA and CDR2 FQGNSA. V lost 2 bases and J 1 base, leaving 8 bases between the germline ends. The CDR3 totals 14 residues. The CDR3 nucleotides are TGTGCCAGCAGCTTATGGCCAGGGAACACTGAAGCTTTCTTT. Translating it yields CASSLWPGNTEAFF. Full variable domain (missing parts from reference TRBV7-2 and TRBJ1-1): GAGVSQSPSNKVTEKGKDVELRCDPISGHTALYWYRQSLGQGLEFLIYFQGNSAPDKSGLPSDRFSAERTGGSVSTLTIQRTQQEDSAVYLCASSLWPGNTEAFFGQGTRLTVV.